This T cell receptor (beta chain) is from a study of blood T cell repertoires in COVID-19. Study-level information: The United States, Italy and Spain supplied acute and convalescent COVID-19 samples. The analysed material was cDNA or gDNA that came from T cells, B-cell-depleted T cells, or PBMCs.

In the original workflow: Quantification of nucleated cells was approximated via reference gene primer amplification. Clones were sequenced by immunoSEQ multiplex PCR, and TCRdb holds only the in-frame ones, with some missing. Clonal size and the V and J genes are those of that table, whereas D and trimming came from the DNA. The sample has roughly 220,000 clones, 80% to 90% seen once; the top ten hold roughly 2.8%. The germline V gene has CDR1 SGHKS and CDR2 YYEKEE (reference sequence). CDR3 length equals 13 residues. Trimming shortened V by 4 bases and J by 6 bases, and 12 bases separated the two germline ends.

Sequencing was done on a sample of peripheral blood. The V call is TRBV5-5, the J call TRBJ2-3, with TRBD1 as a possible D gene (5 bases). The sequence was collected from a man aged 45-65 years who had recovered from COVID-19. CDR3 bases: TGTGCCAGCAGCGTACAACAGGAGGATACGCAGTATTTT. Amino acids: CASSVQQEDTQYF.